This entry concerns a single T cell receptor beta chain. The antigen remains undetermined. These data are taken from a study of monozygotic twins with inflammatory bowel disease. Findings and caveats of the study: Fewer clonotypes were shared with others by IBD patients than by healthy twins, especially with disease activity.

Someone took a 2.5 ml blood sample from each of the donors. The CDR3 spans 14 residues. Germline CDR1 is DFQATT and CDR2 is SNEGSKA (reference sequence). cDNA was made in eight separate reactions per sample. TCRalpha and TCRbeta cDNA was put through two nested PCRs of around 15 and 9 cycles. TCRdb reprocessed the 5' RACE reads and keeps a single row for each CDR3 protein, giving no DNA. The ten most abundant clones cover approximately 1.8% of a sample with 95,000 to 110,000 distinct CDR3 sequences. The chain carries TRBV20-1 and TRBJ1-4; TCRdb designates TRBD1, a call that cannot be tested without DNA. This TCR came from a human donor with ulcerative colitis or Crohn's disease, or a healthy co-twin of an affected twin (not recorded which). Material for sequencing was blood. CDR3 region: CSAGDAGGGEKLFF.